Below, 18 T cell receptor beta chains from the same sample are listed, as sequenced in a study of a mutant IDH1 vaccine in newly diagnosed glioma. The repertoire was sequenced with immunoSEQ multiplex PCR; TCRdb's copy has only in-frame clones and lacks some. The sample includes 55,000 to 70,000 clones, just over 85% seen only once; the top ten take 2.9%. Time point reported: baseline, week 1 (first vaccination visit). Treatment meaning: pre-vaccination baseline after standard-of-care therapy. The material sequenced was PBMCs, taken from a glioma patient treated with radiotherapy, temozolomide or both. Source of these receptors: a man aged 30 to 39 with glioma.

The V and J genes are TRBV10-3 and TRBJ2-5, with D tentatively TRBD2 (6 bases). Trimming took 5 bases from V and 2 from J, leaving 6 bases between them. The length of the CDR3 is 12 residues. Per germline, CDR1 ENHRY and CDR2 SYGVKD. The CDR3 here is CAISRGQETQYF. CDR3 coding DNA: TGTGCCATCAGTCGGGGGCAAGAGACCCAGTACTTC.

The rearrangement joins TRBV10-1 to TRBJ2-5; D might be TRBD1 or TRBD2, each matching 5 bases. Germline V gives CDR1 WNHNN, CDR2 SYGVQD (reference sequence). The CDR3 totals 15 residues. Trimming shortened V by 2 bases and J by 11 bases, and 21 bases separated the two germline ends. CDR3: CASSEGDQITTMQYF. The CDR3, as DNA: TGCGCCAGCAGTGAGGGGGACCAAATAACTACGATGCAGTACTTC.

The DNA for the CDR3 is TGTGCCAGCAGCTTAGATTGGAGTGGAAACACCATATATTTT. It codes for CASSLDWSGNTIYF. The chain joins TRBV11-2 to TRBJ1-3; D ambiguous. Looked up from germline, CDR1 is SGHAT and CDR2 is FQNNGV. CDR3 length: 14 residues. The germline V and J ends were trimmed by 0 bases and 3 bases, with 6 bases remaining between them.

The chain employs TRBV7-2 and TRBJ2-1; 9 nucleotides line up with TRBD1. CDR1 is SGHTA and CDR2 is FQGNSA in the germline V gene. This CDR3 has 15 residues. With 4 bases clipped from V and 2 bases from J, the junction kept 3 bases outside the gene matches. The CDR3 nucleotides read TGTGCCAGCAGCTCAGGACAGGGGACCTACAATGAGCAGTTCTTC. Protein: CASSSGQGTYNEQFF.

This sequence joins TRBV11-2 and TRBJ1-3; a possible D gene is TRBD1 (6 bases). V shed 5 bases and J shed 4 bases, with 12 bases lying between them. CDR3 length equals 14 residues. Germline V gene data show CDR1 as SGHAT and CDR2 as FQNNGV. The CDR3 bases are TGTGCCAGCAGCCCAGGGGCAGCCGGAAACACCATATATTTT. Translating gives CASSPGAAGNTIYF.

The J gene is TRBJ2-1, the V gene TRBV9; 8 nucleotides align to TRBD1. There are 15 residues in the CDR3. Germline CDR1 is SGDLS and CDR2 is YYNGEE. The J segment lost 2 bases and the V segment lost 1 base, leaving 2 bases of the junction unmatched. Written as DNA, the CDR3 is TGTGCCAGCAGCGTACAGGGGGCTCCCTACAATGAGCAGTTCTTC. It is translated as CASSVQGAPYNEQFF.

This clone has a single count. The V and J genes are TRBV27 and TRBJ2-2; D gene unclear. The germline V gene has CDR1 MNHEY and CDR2 SMNVEV (reference sequence). CDR3 length equals 14 residues. Between the trimmed V and J ends, which lost 0 bases and 6 bases, there was a span of 8 bases. The CDR3 nucleotides read TGTGCCAGCAGTTTATCCTCAAGGGCCGGGGAGCTGTTTTTT. This gives the protein CASSLSSRAGELFF.

This clone was recorded only once. The same CDR3 arises from other DNA sequences in this sample as well. This rearrangement joins TRBV5-1 to TRBJ2-5, with 8 bases fitting TRBD1. This CDR3 region has 15 residues. Unmatched junction bases numbered 8, after V lost 5 bases and J lost 2 bases. The germline gives CDR1 SGHRS, CDR2 YFSETQ. As DNA, the CDR3 is TGCGCCAGCAGTCTGTCCGGGACAGGACAAGAGACCCAGTACTTC. It is translated as CASSLSGTGQETQYF.

The rearrangement joins TRBV18 to TRBJ2-3; TRBD1 is a possible D gene (6 bases). Germline CDR1 is KGHSH and CDR2 is LQKENI. Trimming stripped 6 bases from V and 4 bases from J, with 11 bases between. This CDR3 contains 13 residues. CDR3 amino acids: CASSTGFADTQYF. In nucleotides, the CDR3 is TGTGCCAGCTCCACAGGGTTCGCAGATACGCAGTATTTT. The complete variable domain, with remaining parts taken from reference TRBV18 and TRBJ2-3, reads NAGVMQNPRHLVRRRGQEARLRCSPMKGHSHVYWYRQLPEEGLKFMVYLQKENIIDESGMPKERFSAEFPKEGPSILRIQQVVRGDSAAYFCASSTGFADTQYFGPGTRLTVL.

The table lists this clone with a count of one. The chain couples TRBV2 to TRBJ1-1; D may be TRBD1 (6 bases). This CDR3 is built from 14 residues. Trimming left V 10 bases short and J 3 bases short, with 18 bases between. Germline assignment: CDR1 SNHLY and CDR2 FYNNEI. CDR3 sequence reads: CAILEGGAYTEAFF. Written as DNA, the CDR3 is TGTGCCATCCTGGAGGGGGGCGCTTACACTGAAGCTTTCTTT.

The V call is TRBV18, the J call TRBJ1-1; D remains ambiguous. CDR1 KGHSH and CDR2 LQKENI come from the germline V gene. Between the trimmed V and J ends, which lost 0 bases and 4 bases, there was a span of 12 bases. The CDR3 length is 15 residues. The CDR3 spells CASSPPFPGATEAFF. In DNA form, the CDR3 reads TGTGCCAGCTCACCACCGTTCCCAGGTGCCACTGAAGCTTTCTTT. The full variable domain, in which reference TRBV18 and TRBJ1-1 provide the parts outside the CDR3, is NAGVMQNPRHLVRRRGQEARLRCSPMKGHSHVYWYRQLPEEGLKFMVYLQKENIIDESGMPKERFSAEFPKEGPSILRIQQVVRGDSAAYFCASSPPFPGATEAFFGQGTRLTVV.

The rearrangement links TRBV6-5 to TRBJ2-1; 9 bases agree with TRBD2. This CDR3 contains 16 residues. The J segment lost 0 bases and the V segment lost 4 bases, leaving 4 bases of the junction unmatched. Germline assignment: CDR1 MNHEY and CDR2 SVGAGI. The CDR3, as DNA: TGTGCCAGCAGTTCCGAGCGGGGGGCCTCCTACAATGAGCAGTTCTTC. Residues: CASSSERGASYNEQFF.

The chain's CDR3 is CASSSGTDNTEAFF. As DNA, the CDR3 is TGTGCCAGTAGTTCCGGGACAGATAACACTGAAGCTTTCTTT. This chain links TRBV19 with TRBJ1-1, with 7 bases that match TRBD1. CDR1 LNHDA and CDR2 SQIVND come from the germline V gene (reference sequence). CDR3 length: 14 residues. With V trimmed by 5 bases and J by 2 bases, 5 bases remained unmatched.

The chain carries TRBV30 and TRBJ1-1; 7 nucleotides align to TRBD1. The junction had 8 bases not matched to a gene; V was cut back by 1 base and J by 0 bases. This CDR3 is built from 16 residues. CDR1 is GTSNPN and CDR2 is SVGIG in the germline V gene (reference sequence). The CDR3: CAWSEAGGAMNTEAFF. As DNA, the CDR3 is TGTGCCTGGAGTGAGGCAGGGGGGGCCATGAACACTGAAGCTTTCTTT. The complete variable domain, with remaining parts taken from reference TRBV30 and TRBJ1-1, reads SQTIHQWPATLVQPVGSPLSLECTVEGTSNPNLYWYRQAAGRGLQLLFYSVGIGQISSEVPQNLSASRPQDRQFILSSKKLLLSDSGFYLCAWSEAGGAMNTEAFFGQGTRLTVV.

The chain has TRBV6-5 and TRBJ1-4, with TRBD1 as a possible D gene (5 bases). Germline assignment: CDR1 MNHEY and CDR2 SVGAGI. The CDR3 consists of 13 residues. V gave up 6 bases and J gave up 7 bases, with 12 bases separating them. CDR3 loop: CASRPGGAEKLFF. CDR3 nucleotide sequence: TGTGCCAGCAGACCCGGAGGGGCTGAAAAACTGTTTTTT.

This clone turned up a few times. V is TRBV6-1 and J is TRBJ1-2, with TRBD1 as a possible D gene (6 bases). This CDR3 contains 12 residues. Deletions cut 8 bases from V and 4 bases from J, with 11 bases between. Germline V gene sequence: CDR1 MNHNS, CDR2 SASEGT. CDR3 residues: CASDLQGYGYTF. CDR3 DNA: TGTGCCAGCGACCTACAGGGCTATGGCTACACCTTC.

The chain combines TRBV4-2 with TRBJ2-7; D is ambiguous. This CDR3 spans 13 amino acids. Between the trimmed V and J ends, which lost 6 bases and 1 base, there was a span of 10 bases. Germline V gene lookup returns CDR1 LGHNA and CDR2 YNFKEQ. Here the CDR3 reads CASRPLGSYEQYF. CDR3 in DNA: TGTGCCAGCAGACCCCTGGGGTCCTACGAGCAGTACTTC.

The chain carries TRBV5-1 and TRBJ2-1; 8 bases agree with TRBD1. The CDR3 is 17 amino acids. Germline assignment: CDR1 SGHRS and CDR2 YFSETQ. J gave up 6 bases and V 4 bases, and 15 bases lay outside the gene matches. For the CDR3, the DNA is TGCGCCAGCAGCCCCGGACAGGGTTCTGTACGTAGCAATGAGCAGTTCTTC. Translation gives CASSPGQGSVRSNEQFF.